The source of this T cell receptor (beta chain) is a study of control samples from healthy donors and cancer patients. Germline CDR1 SGHAT, CDR2 FQNNGV. Trimming took off 4 bases at V and 3 bases at J, with 10 bases between the two ends. The CDR3 runs to 14 residues. Generated by immunoSEQ multiplex PCR, the TCRdb table keeps only in-frame clones and is missing some. The table shows 150,000 to 200,000 clones, with nearly 96% occurring only once. The chain has TRBV11-2 and TRBJ1-3; D remains unclear. The TCR originated in a woman in her twenties or thirties in good health. Sequenced: blood. The CDR3 protein is CASSSPKRGNTIYF. The CDR3 bases are TGTGCCAGCAGCTCCCCCAAACGTGGAAACACCATATATTTT.